The clone carrying this TCR beta chain was counted at least ten times. What it binds is unknown. The data were obtained in a study of response to subunit inactivated influenza vaccine. Germline V gene sequence: CDR1 SGHVS, CDR2 FQNEAQ. V dropped 8 bases and J dropped 0; count of bases not matched to a gene: 4. The CDR3 length is 15 residues. Study-level results: Authors suggested few new T cells are recruited by each seasonal influenza vaccination.

TCRdb reanalysed the RT-PCR reads using MiXCR and keeps one entry per CDR3 protein. Of hundreds of thousands of distinct CDR3 sequences in the sample, about 11% were seen once. This same sample was also taken into another study, of T cells expressing NK-cell markers. That paper adds: TCR beta cDNA was made by 5'RACE template switching with UMIs. Several experiments added an anti-gamma-delta TCR antibody to sort only alpha-beta TCR T cells.

The sequenced sample was PBMCs from blood, obtained on the day of vaccination. The V call is TRBV7-8, the J call TRBJ2-1, with TRBD2 matching 10 bases. This receptor was obtained from a man aged 50-60 years who received an inactivated influenza vaccine. CDR3 in DNA: TGTGCCAGCCTAGCGGGAGTCAACTCCTACAATGAGCAGTTCTTC. Translation: CASLAGVNSYNEQFF.